The next 20 T cell receptor beta chains were all read from a single sample in a study of tumor-infiltrating lymphocytes in primary liver carcinoma. The researchers produced TCR beta cDNA from around 0.5 ug total RNA with a constant-region primer. TCR beta libraries came from three nested multiplex PCR rounds using slightly modified ARM-PCR. Rounds one and two of PCR, each of roughly 11 cycles, were primed with TRBV1-TRBV30 forward primers and a C-beta reverse primer. TCRdb ran MiXCR on the multiplex PCR reads and lists one entry per CDR3 protein. The table has about 320,000 distinct CDR3 sequences, more than 55% seen once. Unsorted whole blood served as the source of blood RNA, and germline DNA was extracted as well. Input material: peripheral blood. The origin of the receptors is a man aged 35-49 years with primary liver carcinoma and hepatitis B virus infection.

On this clonotype: Just one base apart from a much larger clone, this may be a read error. The gene calls are TRBV28 and TRBJ2-5; D is possibly TRBD1 or TRBD2 (5 bases each). The CDR3 is made up of 14 amino acids. V lost 7 bases to trimming and J lost 2 bases, with 14 bases between them. Germline V gene data show CDR1 as MDHEN and CDR2 as SYDVKM. CDR3 in amino acids: CASNRDVGQETQYF. DNA of the CDR3: TGTGCCAGCAATCGGGACGTTGGGCAAGAGACCCAGTACTTC. The entire variable domain, with the rest obtained from reference TRBV28 and TRBJ2-5, is as follows: DVKVTQSSRYLVKRTGEKVFLECVQDMDHENMFWYRQDPGLGLRLIYFSYDVKMKEKGDIPEGYSVSREKKERFSLILESASTNQTSMYLCASNRDVGQETQYFGPGTRLLVL.

This clonotype was picked up a small number of times. This chain uses TRBV5-1 with TRBJ1-6; 10 nucleotides line up with TRBD1. In germline, CDR1 is SGHRS, CDR2 YFSETQ. J gave up 10 bases and V 4 bases, and 5 bases lay outside the gene matches. CDR3 length: 14 amino acids. The CDR3 loop is CASSTGTGESPLHF. The CDR3 coding sequence is TGCGCCAGCAGCACCGGGACAGGGGAATCACCCCTCCACTTT.

The rearrangement uses TRBV5-6 and TRBJ2-2; TRBD2 agrees at 12 bases. V shed 5 bases, J shed 5 bases, and the junction held 4 bases outside the gene matches. From germline, CDR1 is SGHDT and CDR2 YYEEEE. The CDR3 contains 15 residues. CDR3 residues: CASRFGLAGTGELFF. Here the CDR3 DNA reads TGTGCCAGCAGGTTCGGACTAGCGGGAACCGGGGAGCTGTTTTTT.

Of note for this clonotype: Sequence at one end of the junction differs from germline and may be a read error. The chain employs TRBV10-3 and TRBJ1-2; D may be TRBD1 (6 bases). The CDR3 contains 14 residues. Looked up from germline, CDR1 is ENHRY and CDR2 is SYGVKD. In nucleotides, the CDR3 is TGTGCCATCAGTATGGACAGCTCGTTGTATGACTACACCTTC. Translated, it gives CAISMDSSLYDYTF.

This clonotype was seen at least ten times. The V call is TRBV11-2, the J call TRBJ1-1; D is unclear. V lost 1 base and J lost 7, with 13 bases in between. This CDR3 comprises 14 residues. Germline V gene sequence: CDR1 SGHAT, CDR2 FQNNGV. The CDR3 reads CASSLAGWQFEAFF. Here the CDR3 DNA reads TGTGCCAGCAGCTTAGCCGGGTGGCAGTTTGAAGCTTTCTTT.

As for this clonotype: A junction boundary mismatches the germline segment, possibly from a read error. This sequence joins TRBV4-1 and TRBJ2-7; D perhaps matches TRBD2 (5 bases). The CDR3 loop spans 15 amino acids. Looked up from germline, CDR1 is MGHRA and CDR2 is YSYEKL. Here the CDR3 reads CASIQDKALDMAQYF. CDR3 DNA sequence: TGCGCCAGCATCCAAGATAAGGCACTAGACATGGCGCAGTACTTC.

Comment on this clonotype: Mismatch with germline at one junction end may stem from a read error. The rearrangement uses TRBV6-5 and TRBJ1-3, with D hard to call. The germline V gene has CDR1 MNHEY and CDR2 SVGAGI. There are 13 residues in the CDR3. CDR3: CASRAYSGNIIYF. The CDR3 DNA reads as TGTGCCAGCAGGGCCTACTCTGGAAACATCATATATTTT.

The chain employs TRBV10-2 and TRBJ2-7, with 9 bases aligning to TRBD2. The J segment lost 8 bases and the V segment lost 3 bases, leaving 11 bases of the junction unmatched. Looked up from germline, CDR1 is WSHSY and CDR2 is SAAADI. This CDR3 is 15 amino acids long. DNA for the CDR3: TGCGCCAGCAGTGATCAAGCCTCGGGGACTAGCAAGCAGTACTTC. This sequence encodes CASSDQASGTSKQYF.

Comment on this clonotype: The junction shows a germline mismatch at one end, possibly a read error. The rearrangement uses TRBV11-2 and TRBJ1-2; no clear D. The CDR3 is 14 residues long. Germline-derived CDR1 and CDR2 are SGHAT and FQNNGV. The CDR3 nucleotides are TGTGCCAGGAGCTTAGATGGGGTCAACTATGGCTACACCTTC. It is translated as CARSLDGVNYGYTF. The whole variable domain, filled in from reference TRBV11-2 and TRBJ1-2, reads EAGVAQSPRYKIIEKRQSVAFWCNPISGHATLYWYQQILGQGPKLLIQFQNNGVVDDSQLPKDRFSAERLKGVDSTLKIQPAKLEDSAVYLCARSLDGVNYGYTFGSGTRLTVV.

This chain connects TRBV5-5 to TRBJ1-5; no clear D gene. Germline V CDR1 and CDR2: SGHKS, YYEKEE (reference sequence). The CDR3 consists of 19 residues. The ends were cut back, 0 bases at V and 1 base at J, with 20 bases in the middle. The CDR3 sequence: CASSLGVGTFLTSNQPQHF. The CDR3 DNA follows: TGTGCCAGCAGCTTGGGGGTAGGAACTTTCCTAACCAGCAATCAGCCCCAGCATTTT. The full variable domain, its missing parts supplied by reference TRBV5-5 and TRBJ1-5, is DAGVTQSPTHLIKTRGQQVTLRCSPISGHKSVSWYQQVLGQGPQFIFQYYEKEERGRGNFPDRFSARQFPNYSSELNVNALLLGDSALYLCASSLGVGTFLTSNQPQHFGDGTRLSIL.

The chain carries TRBV12-3 or TRBV12-4 and TRBJ2-2; D is ambiguous. This CDR3 has 15 residues. The CDR3 DNA follows: TGTATCAGCAGCCACGAAGGGCCGAACACCGGGGAGCTGTTTTTT. It codes for CISSHEGPNTGELFF.

This clonotype was seen a single time. A much larger clone lies one base from this, so it may be a read error. V gene TRBV6-2 or TRBV6-3 combines with J gene TRBJ2-5, with 7 bases fitting TRBD2. The V and J ends lost 8 bases and 5 bases, in that order; junction bases with no gene match: 11. CDR3 length: 14 amino acids. Germline V gene lookup returns CDR1 MNHEY and CDR2 SVGEGT. The CDR3 sequence: CASSKTSSHETQYF. The CDR3 region has the DNA TGTGCCAGCTCTAAGACTAGCAGCCATGAGACCCAGTACTTC.

The rearrangement joins TRBV20-1 to TRBJ1-4; D not certain. Trimming stripped 5 bases from V and 7 bases from J, with 23 bases between. This CDR3 has 16 amino acids. The germline CDR1 and CDR2 sequences are DFQATT and SNEGSKA (reference sequence). The CDR3 nucleotides are TGCAGTGCTCCTCAAACCTCGGGCCTAAGGAGTGAAAAACTGTTTTTT. Encoded protein: CSAPQTSGLRSEKLFF.

Concerning this clonotype itself: The CDR3 does not close with the conserved phenylalanine or tryptophan, likely indicating a read error. The gene calls are TRBV29-1 and TRBJ1-1; D possibly corresponds to TRBD1 (6 bases). Germline CDR1 SQVTM, CDR2 ANQGSEA. The V end lost 7 bases, the J end lost 3 bases, and 15 bases lay between the germline ends. This CDR3 is built from 13 residues. In DNA form, the CDR3 reads TGCAGCGCCCGTCGGGGACATTACACTGAAGCTTTCTCT. This gives the protein CSARRGHYTEAFS.

The chain recombines TRBV11-2 with TRBJ1-5; 8 bases agree with TRBD1. J gave up 6 bases and V 5 bases, and 3 bases lay outside the gene matches. This CDR3 has 13 residues. Germline values: CDR1 SGHAT, CDR2 FQNNGV. CDR3 DNA: TGTGCCAGCAGCCCCGGACAGGGTCAGCCCCAGCATTTT. Translation gives CASSPGQGQPQHF. The complete variable domain, with remaining parts taken from reference TRBV11-2 and TRBJ1-5, reads EAGVAQSPRYKIIEKRQSVAFWCNPISGHATLYWYQQILGQGPKLLIQFQNNGVVDDSQLPKDRFSAERLKGVDSTLKIQPAKLEDSAVYLCASSPGQGQPQHFGDGTRLSIL.

There are a few counts of this clonotype. A single base separates this from a much larger clone, so it may be a read error. This likely comes from a read error, as the CDR3 has no conserved phenylalanine or tryptophan at its end. The rearrangement links TRBV4-2 to TRBJ2-7, with 13 bases matching TRBD2. The V gene's germline CDR1 is LGHNA and CDR2 YNFKEQ. CDR3 size: 17 residues. The ends lost 4 bases at V and 5 bases at J; junction bases unmatched: 11. CDR3 in DNA: TGTGCCAGCAGCCCCTTCTGGAGAGGGACTAGCGGGAACGAGCAGTACTCC. Protein sequence: CASSPFWRGTSGNEQYS.

This clonotype has only a few counts. Since the CDR3 does not end with the conserved phenylalanine or tryptophan, this likely comes from a read error. The chain links TRBV29-1 to TRBJ2-1; a possible D gene is TRBD2 (7 bases). Between the trimmed V and J ends, which lost 2 bases and 8 bases, there was a span of 10 bases. This CDR3 region has 12 residues. CDR1 and CDR2 from the germline V gene are SQVTM and ANQGSEA. The CDR3 spells CSVESGGHEQFL. Here the CDR3 DNA reads TGCAGCGTTGAATCCGGGGGGCATGAGCAGTTCCTC.

Points on this clonotype: A much larger clone is a single base away; this may be a read error. This sequence joins TRBV6-2 or TRBV6-3 and TRBJ2-7; 8 bases are shared with TRBD1. The CDR3 totals 12 residues. The germline V gene encodes CDR1 MNHEY and CDR2 SVGEGT. With 5 bases clipped from V and 9 bases from J, the junction kept 6 bases outside the gene matches. The CDR3 nucleotides are TGTGCCAGCAGTCACAGGGGGTGGGTGCAGTACTTC. Its translation: CASSHRGWVQYF.

The CDR3 region has the DNA TGTGCCAGCAGTGAGGGACAGGGCGCCGGGGAGCTGTTTTTT. Encoded protein: CASSEGQGAGELFF. The gene calls are TRBV2 and TRBJ2-2; 9 bases are a match to TRBD1. CDR3 length equals 14 residues. V lost 3 bases and J lost 6; bases outside the gene matches: 2. CDR1 is SNHLY, CDR2 FYNNEI, per germline.

This clonotype showed up just a few times. The CDR3 spells CASSGQYQEQFF. Here the CDR3 DNA reads TGTGCCAGCAGCGGACAGTACCAGGAGCAGTTCTTC. V gene TRBV14 combines with J gene TRBJ2-1, with a possible D match to TRBD1 (6 bases). The ends were cut back, 5 bases at V and 10 bases at J, with 12 bases in the middle. There are 12 residues in the CDR3. Germline V gives CDR1 SGHDN, CDR2 FVKESK.